The 24 T cell receptor beta chains below come from one sample, sequenced in a study of human T cells and chemical hapten exposure. The time point denotes: patch test 2, 6 weeks after DPC sensitization. Treatment given: therapeutic diphenylcyclopropenone sensitization with weekly scalp DPC. MiXCR, run by TCRdb on the RACE reads, gives a single entry per CDR3 protein. Here the sample spans approximately 89,000 distinct CDR3 sequences, about 6.6% being singletons. This sample comprised whole blood, obtained in connection with sensitization to the hapten diphenylcyclopropenone (DPC). The receptors come from a woman aged 25 to 39 with alopecia areata. Some clones in this sample may be carry-over from other donors' samples.

This clonotype has at least ten counts. The chain joins TRBV4-1 to TRBJ1-4; TRBD1 aligns across 9 bases. Trimming cost V 1 base and J 7 bases; bases outside gene matches: 4. This CDR3 is built from 15 residues. CDR1 and CDR2 from the germline V gene are MGHRA and YSYEKL. CDR3 loop: CASSQAGQGVEKLFF. In DNA form, the CDR3 reads TGCGCCAGCAGCCAAGCGGGACAGGGAGTTGAAAAACTGTTTTTT.

The table lists this clonotype with many counts. V and J are TRBV7-8 and TRBJ1-4; D unresolved. The V and J ends lost 3 bases and 0 bases respectively, with 5 bases between them. Germline lookup yields CDR1 SGHVS and CDR2 FQNEAQ. This CDR3 spans 14 amino acids. The CDR3: CASSFGATNEKLFF. The CDR3 nucleotides read TGTGCCAGCAGCTTCGGTGCAACTAATGAAAAACTGTTTTTT.

This clonotype was found many times. The chain employs TRBV29-1 and TRBJ1-1; D unclear. In germline, CDR1 is SQVTM, CDR2 ANQGSEA. The CDR3 covers 13 residues. Deletions cut 5 bases from V and 3 bases from J, with 13 bases between. This CDR3 reads CSVREGADTEAFF. CDR3 bases: TGCAGCGTTCGCGAGGGCGCGGACACTGAAGCTTTCTTT. Drawing the rest from reference TRBV29-1 and TRBJ1-1, the complete variable domain is SAVISQKPSRDICQRGTSLTIQCQVDSQVTMMFWYRQQPGQSLTLIATANQGSEATYESGFVIDKFPISRPNLTFSTLTVSNMSPEDSSIYLCSVREGADTEAFFGQGTRLTVV.

The V call is TRBV30, the J call TRBJ2-6, with D unclear. Germline CDR1 and CDR2: GTSNPN and SVGIG (reference sequence). The CDR3 length is 13 residues. The V and J ends lost 4 bases and 1 base respectively, with 5 bases between them. The CDR3 region has the DNA TGTGCCTGGAAGCCGTCTGGGGCCAACGTCCTGACTTTC. This translates into CAWKPSGANVLTF.

This clonotype showed up many times. The rearrangement links TRBV29-1 to TRBJ1-1; TRBD1 might be the D (6 bases). The CDR3 has 15 amino acids. V lost 4 bases, J lost 0 bases, and 15 bases lay in between. Germline lookup yields CDR1 SQVTM and CDR2 ANQGSEA. DNA of the CDR3: TGCAGCGTTGTTTGGACAGATTTCATGAACACTGAAGCTTTCTTT. This encodes CSVVWTDFMNTEAFF.

This clonotype was counted ten times or more. V and J are TRBV20-1 and TRBJ2-7; tentatively, D is TRBD1 or TRBD2 (6 bases each). V dropped 5 bases and J dropped 3 bases, with 32 bases sitting between them. Germline CDR1 DFQATT, CDR2 SNEGSKA (reference sequence). The CDR3 totals 19 residues. In DNA form, the CDR3 reads TGCAGTGCTCCCAAGACAGGACGGCCCTCTAGCGCGACGAACTACGAGCAGTACTTC. Its translation: CSAPKTGRPSSATNYEQYF.

This clonotype was detected ten times or more. For the CDR3, the DNA is TGCGCCAGCAGCTTGGACGCGGGGCCCTACGAGCAGTACTTC. Protein: CASSLDAGPYEQYF. The chain recombines TRBV5-1 with TRBJ2-7; perhaps TRBD2 as D (6 bases). CDR1 and CDR2 (germline): SGHRS, YFSETQ. V dropped 0 bases and J dropped 2 bases, with 9 bases sitting between them. The CDR3 covers 14 residues.

The chain combines TRBV7-6 with TRBJ1-6; D unresolved. Germline lookup yields CDR1 SGHVS and CDR2 FNYEAQ. The CDR3 is 15 residues long. The V gene lost 5 bases and the J gene lost 1 base, with 9 bases spanning the gap. This CDR3 is CASSPGLSYNSPLHF. CDR3 bases: TGTGCCAGCAGCCCGGGCTTATCCTATAATTCACCCCTCCACTTT.

This clonotype was counted at least ten times. The CDR3 sequence: CSAREEQGPYTEAFF. CDR3 sequence (DNA): TGCAGTGCTAGAGAAGAACAGGGGCCCTACACTGAAGCTTTCTTT. The chain recombines TRBV20-1 with TRBJ1-1; 7 positions agree with TRBD1. V shed 0 bases, J shed 3 bases, and the junction held 7 bases outside the gene matches. Germline values: CDR1 DFQATT, CDR2 SNEGSKA (reference sequence). The CDR3 has 15 residues.

This clonotype was observed once. Just one base apart from a much larger clone, this may be a read error. CDR3: CSASRGQGLLSSYEQYF. The CDR3 region has the DNA TGCAGTGCTTCCCGTGGACAGGGGTTACTTTCCTCCTACGAGCAGTACTTC. This rearrangement joins TRBV20-1 to TRBJ2-7, with 9 bases matching TRBD1. V shed 5 bases, J shed 0 bases, and the junction held 14 bases outside the gene matches. CDR3 length: 17 residues. The germline V gene encodes CDR1 DFQATT and CDR2 SNEGSKA (reference sequence).

In this sample, this clonotype turned up a few times. This rearrangement joins TRBV12-3 or TRBV12-4 to TRBJ2-3; maybe TRBD1 (5 bases). This CDR3 has 12 residues. V gave up 7 bases and J gave up 6 bases, with 11 bases separating them. The CDR3 protein is CASTLTEDTQYF. The CDR3 nucleotides are TGTGCCAGCACCTTGACAGAGGATACGCAGTATTTT.

This clonotype showed up many times. The chain combines TRBV6-2 or TRBV6-3 with TRBJ2-1; 7 bases fit TRBD1. This CDR3 is built from 15 residues. After removal of 5 bases from V and 6 bases from J, the junction contained 10 bases not matched to a gene. Germline V gene data show CDR1 as MNHEY and CDR2 as SVGEGT. The CDR3 loop is CASSPLGQDFNEQFF. The CDR3 bases are TGTGCCAGCAGTCCCCTAGGACAGGACTTCAATGAGCAGTTCTTC.

The V call is TRBV12-5, the J call TRBJ1-1; D is possibly TRBD1 (5 bases). Trimming removed 8 bases at V and 9 bases at J, with 16 bases between. The CDR3 runs to 12 residues. CDR1 and CDR2 from the germline V gene are LGHNT and FRNRAP. CDR3 residues: CASNQGITKAFF. DNA of the CDR3: TGTGCTAGTAACCAGGGTATAACTAAAGCTTTCTTT.

With regard to this clonotype: This may arise from a read error, as a much more abundant clone is one base away. The V gene is TRBV5-6, the J gene TRBJ2-7; TRBD1 might be the D (6 bases). Germline V gene lookup returns CDR1 SGHDT and CDR2 YYEEEE. This CDR3 comprises 16 residues. The CDR3 DNA reads TGTGTCAGCAGCCGATTGGGGTCAGGGGCCCGGAACGAGCAGTACTTC. Translated: CVSSRLGSGARNEQYF.

The chain joins TRBV5-1 to TRBJ1-1; 10 positions agree with TRBD1. Germline V lookup: CDR1 SGHRS, CDR2 YFSETQ. After removal of 7 bases from V and 6 bases from J, the junction contained 3 bases not matched to a gene. The CDR3 covers 12 residues. The CDR3 here is CASGGQGAEAFF. The CDR3 coding sequence is TGCGCCAGCGGAGGACAGGGGGCTGAAGCTTTCTTT.

J is TRBJ1-2 and V is TRBV29-1; maybe TRBD1 (6 bases). V was trimmed by 7 bases and J by 2 bases, leaving 14 bases between them. Germline assignment: CDR1 SQVTM and CDR2 ANQGSEA. This CDR3 is built from 13 residues. The DNA for the CDR3 is TGCAGCGCTGGATACACAGGGAACTATGGCTACACCTTC. Its protein product is CSAGYTGNYGYTF.

The CDR3 reads CASSTQTGTEQFF. The CDR3 DNA sequence: TGTGCCAGTAGTACTCAGACAGGGACTGAGCAGTTCTTC. The rearrangement joins TRBV19 to TRBJ2-1; 7 nucleotides agree with TRBD1. Looked up from germline, CDR1 is LNHDA and CDR2 is SQIVND (reference sequence). V shed 4 bases, J shed 9 bases, and the junction held 6 bases outside the gene matches. This CDR3 has 13 amino acids. The complete variable domain, with remaining parts taken from reference TRBV19 and TRBJ2-1, reads DGGITQSPKYLFRKEGQNVTLSCEQNLNHDAMYWYRQDPGQGLRLIYYSQIVNDFQKGDIAEGYSVSREKKESFPLTVTSAQKNPTAFYLCASSTQTGTEQFFGPGTRLTVL.

This clonotype was counted only a few times. The chain joins TRBV11-2 to TRBJ2-2, with 9 positions matching TRBD1. Germline lookup yields CDR1 SGHAT and CDR2 FQNNGV. J gave up 8 bases and V 2 bases, and 15 bases lay outside the gene matches. This CDR3 is 18 amino acids long. The CDR3 is CASSLLSGWDRVSGELFF. The DNA of the CDR3 is TGTGCCAGCAGCTTACTATCAGGTTGGGACAGGGTTTCGGGGGAGCTGTTTTTT.

This clonotype was recorded at least ten times. The chain couples TRBV3-1 to TRBJ1-2; a weak D match, TRBD1 (6 bases). Germline assignment: CDR1 LGHDT and CDR2 YNNKEL (reference sequence). The CDR3 covers 15 residues. Trimming shortened V by 2 bases and J by 5 bases, and 15 bases separated the two germline ends. The CDR3 reads CASSQSAGGGYGYTF. CDR3 nucleotides: TGTGCCAGCAGCCAATCCGCTGGGGGCGGGTATGGCTACACCTTC.

V usage is TRBV5-1 and J usage is TRBJ2-3; D is unclear. Trimming left V 1 base short and J 6 bases short, with 12 bases between. The CDR3 consists of 14 residues. CDR1 SGHRS and CDR2 YFSETQ come from the germline V gene. The CDR3 sequence is CASSLIITADTQYF. The CDR3 DNA reads as TGCGCCAGCAGCTTGATTATAACTGCGGATACGCAGTATTTT.

This clonotype was counted ten times or more. This chain uses TRBV6-5 with TRBJ1-1; D not resolved. V lost 2 bases, J lost 4 bases, and 11 bases lay in between. The CDR3 is 14 residues long. The germline V gene encodes CDR1 MNHEY and CDR2 SVGAGI. The CDR3: CASSYRERSTEAFF. As DNA, the CDR3 is TGTGCCAGCAGTTACAGGGAGAGGAGCACTGAAGCTTTCTTT.

This clonotype was found many times. An end of the junction differs from the germline gene, which may be a read error. This chain links TRBV3-1 with TRBJ2-3; tentative D call: TRBD1 (6 bases). The CDR3 contains 13 residues. Germline assignment: CDR1 LGHDT and CDR2 YNNKEL (reference sequence). CDR3 sequence reads: CASIQSGVDTQYF. The CDR3 DNA reads TGTGCCAGCATCCAATCAGGGGTAGATACGCAGTATTTT.

This clonotype was recorded at least ten times. The gene calls are TRBV7-9 and TRBJ1-1; possible D gene TRBD1, 5 bases. Trimming removed 7 bases from V and 6 bases from J, with 15 bases in between. CDR1 and CDR2 (germline): SEHNR, FQNEAQ (reference sequence). CDR3 length: 13 residues. The CDR3, as DNA: TGTGCCAGCACCCAGGACAAGTTCGCTGAAGCTTTCTTT. Encoded protein: CASTQDKFAEAFF.

This clonotype has at least ten counts. This CDR3 is CASSLSFATGGTQYF. The CDR3, as DNA: TGTGCCAGCAGCTTAAGTTTCGCCACAGGGGGAACCCAGTACTTC. The rearrangement links TRBV7-2 to TRBJ2-5, with 8 bases lining up with TRBD1. The CDR3 covers 15 residues. Germline V gives CDR1 SGHTA, CDR2 FQGNSA. V lost 2 bases and J lost 8; bases outside the gene matches: 10.